This section outlines one T cell receptor (beta chain) sequence together with its context. This specimen includes other DNA sequences encoding the same CDR3. Measured with immunoSEQ multiplex PCR; TCRdb has only the in-frame clones, and not every one. There are hundreds of thousands of clones in the sample; roughly 91% occur only once, and approximately 3.1% lies in the top ten. The data were obtained in a study of cytomegalovirus exposure and HLA in healthy donors. This receptor was obtained from a woman between 25 and 40 years old in good health and CMV-seronegative. What was sequenced was PBMCs.

The CDR3 DNA sequence: TGTGCCAGCAGTTCCGGGGATACGCAGTATTTT. Translation gives CASSSGDTQYF. This rearrangement joins TRBV27 to TRBJ2-3; no definite D call. Deletions cut 4 bases from V and 6 bases from J, with 5 bases between. CDR1 MNHEY and CDR2 SMNVEV come from the germline V gene (reference sequence). This CDR3 spans 11 amino acids.